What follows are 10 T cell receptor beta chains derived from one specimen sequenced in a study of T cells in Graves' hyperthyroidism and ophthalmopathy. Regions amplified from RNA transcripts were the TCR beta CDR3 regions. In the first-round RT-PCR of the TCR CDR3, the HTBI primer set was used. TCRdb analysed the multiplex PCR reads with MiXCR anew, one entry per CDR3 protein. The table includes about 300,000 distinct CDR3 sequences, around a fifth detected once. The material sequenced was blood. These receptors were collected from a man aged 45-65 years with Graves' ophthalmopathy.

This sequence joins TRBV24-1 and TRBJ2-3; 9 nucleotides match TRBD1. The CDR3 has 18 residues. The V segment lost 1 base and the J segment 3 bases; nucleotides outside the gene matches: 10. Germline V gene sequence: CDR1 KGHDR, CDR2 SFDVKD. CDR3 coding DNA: TGTGCCACCAGTGATTTCCCACCGGGACAGGGCCGGACAGATACGCAGTATTTT. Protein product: CATSDFPPGQGRTDTQYF.

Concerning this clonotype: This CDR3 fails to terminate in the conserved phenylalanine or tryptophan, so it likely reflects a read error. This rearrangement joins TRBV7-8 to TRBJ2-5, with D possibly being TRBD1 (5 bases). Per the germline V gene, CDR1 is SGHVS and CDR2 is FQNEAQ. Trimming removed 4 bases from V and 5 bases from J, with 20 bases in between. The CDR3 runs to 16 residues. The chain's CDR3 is CASSYTDSILRETQYL. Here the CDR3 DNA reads TGTGCCAGCAGCTATACCGACAGTATCCTACGGGAGACCCAGTACCTC.

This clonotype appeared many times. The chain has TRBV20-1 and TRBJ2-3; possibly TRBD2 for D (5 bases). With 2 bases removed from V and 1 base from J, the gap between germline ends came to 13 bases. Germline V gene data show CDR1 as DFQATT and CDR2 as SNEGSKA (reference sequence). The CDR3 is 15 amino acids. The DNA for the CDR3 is TGCAGTGCTAGAAGCCGAGCGGTGGGCACAGATACGCAGTATTTT. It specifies CSARSRAVGTDTQYF.

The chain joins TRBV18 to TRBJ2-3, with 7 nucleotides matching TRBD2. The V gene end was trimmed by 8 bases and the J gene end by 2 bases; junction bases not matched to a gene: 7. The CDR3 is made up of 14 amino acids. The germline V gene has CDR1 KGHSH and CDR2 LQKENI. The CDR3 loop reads CASGLAELTDTQYF. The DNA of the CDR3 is TGTGCCAGCGGGCTAGCGGAGCTCACAGATACGCAGTATTTT.

Here the CDR3 reads CASSDTRGSGETQYF. CDR3 nucleotides: TGTGCCAGCAGTGACACAAGGGGTAGTGGGGAGACCCAGTACTTC. J is TRBJ2-5 and V is TRBV27, with a weak D call TRBD1 (5 bases). V was trimmed by 5 bases and J by 5 bases, leaving 18 bases between them. This CDR3 contains 15 residues. Germline CDR1 reads MNHEY; CDR2 reads SMNVEV (reference sequence).

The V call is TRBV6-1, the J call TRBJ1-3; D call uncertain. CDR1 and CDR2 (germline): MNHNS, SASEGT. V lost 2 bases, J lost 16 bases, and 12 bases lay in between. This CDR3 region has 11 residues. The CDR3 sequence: CASSEKTPRYF. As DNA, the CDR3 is TGTGCCAGCAGTGAAAAGACCCCTCGTTATTTT.

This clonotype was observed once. CDR3 coding DNA: TGTGCCAGCAGTGACGTGATGCGGGAGTCGGGCGAGCAGTACTTC. This gives the protein CASSDVMRESGEQYF. The rearrangement uses TRBV2 and TRBJ2-7, with TRBD2 matching 7 bases. Germline CDR1 reads SNHLY; CDR2 reads FYNNEI. This CDR3 contains 15 residues. Unmatched junction bases numbered 11, after V lost 3 bases and J lost 6 bases.

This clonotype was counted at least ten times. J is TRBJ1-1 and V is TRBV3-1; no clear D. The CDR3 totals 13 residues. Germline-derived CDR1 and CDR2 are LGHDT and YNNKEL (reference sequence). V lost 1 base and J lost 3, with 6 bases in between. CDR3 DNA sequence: TGTGCCAGCAGCCAAGGAATGGACACTGAAGCTTTCTTT. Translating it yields CASSQGMDTEAFF.

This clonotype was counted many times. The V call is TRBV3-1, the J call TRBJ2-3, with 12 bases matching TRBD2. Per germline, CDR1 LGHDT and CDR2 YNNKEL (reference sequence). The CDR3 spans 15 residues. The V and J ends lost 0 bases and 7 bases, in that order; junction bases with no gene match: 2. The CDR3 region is CASSQDTSGRHTQYF. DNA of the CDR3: TGTGCCAGCAGCCAAGACACTAGCGGGAGGCATACGCAGTATTTT.

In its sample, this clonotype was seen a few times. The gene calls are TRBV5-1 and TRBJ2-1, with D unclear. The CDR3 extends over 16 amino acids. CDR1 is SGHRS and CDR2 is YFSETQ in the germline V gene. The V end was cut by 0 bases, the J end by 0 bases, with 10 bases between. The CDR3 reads CASSLAGGSSYNEQFF. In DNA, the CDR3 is TGCGCCAGCAGCTTGGCCGGCGGTAGCTCCTACAATGAGCAGTTCTTC.